The clone carrying this T cell receptor (beta chain) was observed at least ten times. TCR beta CDR3 regions were amplified from RNA transcripts. The primer set for the first-round RT-PCR of the TCR CDR3 was HTBI. TCRdb called the multiplex PCR reads again in MiXCR, with one record for every CDR3 protein. The repertoire includes some 350,000 distinct CDR3 sequences, over 12% of them detected once, and around 20% sits in the top ten. This specimen belongs to a study of T cells in Graves' hyperthyroidism and ophthalmopathy. CDR3 length: 14 amino acids. J lost 4 bases, V lost 9 bases, and 8 bases had no gene match. CDR1 is LNHDA and CDR2 is SQIVND in the germline V gene (reference sequence). Orbital computed tomography, thyroid ultrasound, serum thyroxine and TRAb, and clinical symptoms together informed the diagnoses.

This receptor was obtained from an older woman with Graves' ophthalmopathy. Material: blood. The chain has TRBV19 and TRBJ2-7; TRBD1 agrees at 11 bases. The CDR3 spells CASSTGQGAYEQYF. The CDR3 region has the DNA TGTGCCAGCTCCACCGGACAGGGGGCGTACGAGCAGTACTTC.